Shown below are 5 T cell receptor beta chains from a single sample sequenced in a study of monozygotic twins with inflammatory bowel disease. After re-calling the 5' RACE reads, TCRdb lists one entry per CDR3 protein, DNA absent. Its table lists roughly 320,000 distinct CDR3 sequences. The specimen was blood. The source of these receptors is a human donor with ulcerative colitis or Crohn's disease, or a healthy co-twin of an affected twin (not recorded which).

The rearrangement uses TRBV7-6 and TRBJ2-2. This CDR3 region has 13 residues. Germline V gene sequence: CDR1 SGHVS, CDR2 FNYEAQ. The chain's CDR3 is CASSAVISGELFF.

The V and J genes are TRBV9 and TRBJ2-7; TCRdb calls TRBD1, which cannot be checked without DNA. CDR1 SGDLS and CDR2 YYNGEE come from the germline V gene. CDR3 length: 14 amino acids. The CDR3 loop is CASSVGTSPYEQYF.

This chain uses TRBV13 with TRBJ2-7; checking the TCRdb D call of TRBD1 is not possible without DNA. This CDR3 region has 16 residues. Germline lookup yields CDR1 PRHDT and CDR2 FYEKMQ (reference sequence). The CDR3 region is CASSLEGAGHLYEQYF.

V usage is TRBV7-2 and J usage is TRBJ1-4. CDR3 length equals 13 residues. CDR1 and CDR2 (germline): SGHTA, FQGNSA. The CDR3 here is CASSLGGLEKLFF. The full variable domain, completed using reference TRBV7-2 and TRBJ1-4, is GAGVSQSPSNKVTEKGKDVELRCDPISGHTALYWYRQSLGQGLEFLIYFQGNSAPDKSGLPSDRFSAERTGGSVSTLTIQRTQQEDSAVYLCASSLGGLEKLFFGSGTQLSVL.

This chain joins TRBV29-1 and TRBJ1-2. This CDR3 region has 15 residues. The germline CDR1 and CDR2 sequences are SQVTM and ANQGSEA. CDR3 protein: CSVEVREGGNYGYTF.